A single sample gave rise to the 11 T cell receptor beta chains below, sequenced in a study of technical replicates of blood from several donors. Sequenced by immunoSEQ multiplex PCR; TCRdb stores in-frame clones only, minus some. This sample has about 91,000 clones, with about nine tenths found just once. The specimen was T cells isolated from PBMCs. The receptor source for this set is a human donor in good health.

The CDR3 reads CASSSPLVSGKSNEQFF. DNA for the CDR3: TGTGCCAGCAGTTCGCCTCTGGTGAGCGGGAAATCAAATGAGCAGTTCTTC. The chain links TRBV28 to TRBJ2-1; 7 bases fit TRBD2. This CDR3 has 17 amino acids. Per the germline V gene, CDR1 is MDHEN and CDR2 is SYDVKM. The junction had 16 bases not matched to a gene; V was cut back by 4 bases and J by 7 bases.

The chain uses TRBV6-1 and TRBJ1-2, with D perhaps matching TRBD1 (5 bases). Per the germline V gene, CDR1 is MNHNS and CDR2 is SASEGT. The CDR3 consists of 15 residues. V was cut by 7 bases and J by 0 bases, with 15 bases left in between. The CDR3 nucleotides read TGTGCCAGCAACACAGGCAACAGAGCTAACTATGGCTACACCTTC. This codes for CASNTGNRANYGYTF.

The gene calls are TRBV11-2 and TRBJ1-1; D gene unclear. V was trimmed by 6 bases and J by 3 bases, leaving 11 bases between them. The CDR3 has 13 residues. CDR1 is SGHAT, CDR2 FQNNGV, per germline. The CDR3: CASSLATYTEAFF. CDR3 DNA sequence: TGTGCCAGCAGTCTCGCAACTTACACTGAAGCTTTCTTT.

The V call is TRBV6-5, the J call TRBJ2-7, with a possible D match to TRBD2 (6 bases). Germline V gene lookup returns CDR1 MNHEY and CDR2 SVGAGI. V was cut by 6 bases and J by 6 bases, with 21 bases left in between. The CDR3 contains 15 residues. The CDR3 coding sequence is TGTGCCAGCAGCCAGCGGTTGGGGGGACTTATCGAGCAGTACTTC. Residues: CASSQRLGGLIEQYF.

The chain joins TRBV5-1 to TRBJ2-2; 8 bases line up with TRBD1. Trimming at V came to 4 bases and at J to 6 bases, leaving 14 bases not matched to a gene. The length of the CDR3 is 17 residues. Germline V lookup: CDR1 SGHRS, CDR2 YFSETQ. CDR3 nucleotides: TGCGCCAGCAGCGGTACACCAGGGGGCGCCGGGGCCGGGGAGCTGTTTTTT. It encodes CASSGTPGGAGAGELFF.

The chain couples TRBV27 to TRBJ2-2, with a weak D call TRBD2 (5 bases). In germline, CDR1 is MNHEY, CDR2 SMNVEV (reference sequence). The V and J ends lost 6 bases and 1 base respectively, with 15 bases between them. This CDR3 has 16 amino acids. The CDR3 DNA reads as TGTGCCAGCAGCTATCTGACTACCCAGAACACCGGGGAGCTGTTTTTT. It codes for CASSYLTTQNTGELFF.

The J gene is TRBJ2-2, the V gene TRBV7-2, with 9 bases lining up with TRBD2. The CDR3 contains 16 residues. Per germline, CDR1 SGHTA and CDR2 FQGNSA. After removal of 3 bases from V and 5 bases from J, the junction contained 7 bases not matched to a gene. The CDR3 DNA sequence: TGTGCCAGCAGCTTTGGGAAGACTAGCGGAACCGGGGAGCTGTTTTTT. Protein product: CASSFGKTSGTGELFF.

J is TRBJ2-5 and V is TRBV2; D is unresolved. Germline assignment: CDR1 SNHLY and CDR2 FYNNEI. V lost 5 bases and J 2 bases, leaving 9 bases between the germline ends. This CDR3 spans 13 amino acids. The CDR3 sequence is CASSSLRQETQYF. The CDR3 DNA follows: TGTGCCAGCAGTAGCCTCCGACAAGAGACCCAGTACTTC. The whole variable domain, remainder taken from reference TRBV2 and TRBJ2-5, is EPEVTQTPSHQVTQMGQEVILRCVPISNHLYFYWYRQILGQKVEFLVSFYNNEISEKSEIFDDQFSVERPDGSNFTLKIRSTKLEDSAMYFCASSSLRQETQYFGPGTRLLVL.

This chain links TRBV6-1 with TRBJ1-5; possibly TRBD1 for D (5 bases). Between the trimmed V and J ends, which lost 1 base and 3 bases, there was a span of 10 bases. CDR1 is MNHNS and CDR2 is SASEGT in the germline V gene. The CDR3 covers 15 residues. CDR3 in DNA: TGTGCCAGCAGTGAAGTGGGGCAGGACAATCAGCCCCAGCATTTT. Protein product: CASSEVGQDNQPQHF.

The chain couples TRBV6-5 to TRBJ1-4; the D is unclear. Germline-derived CDR1 and CDR2 are MNHEY and SVGAGI. The CDR3 has 15 amino acids. The ends were cut back, 0 bases at V and 3 bases at J, with 8 bases in the middle. Here the CDR3 DNA reads TGTGCCAGCAGTTACTCGATACTGGCTAATGAAAAACTGTTTTTT. Translation gives CASSYSILANEKLFF.

The chain has TRBV28 and TRBJ1-5; weak D call: TRBD1 (5 bases). Germline CDR1 and CDR2: MDHEN and SYDVKM. This CDR3 contains 12 residues. CDR3 amino acids: CAGASTYQPQHF. The CDR3, as DNA: TGTGCTGGGGCGTCCACCTATCAGCCCCAGCATTTT.